The 6 T cell receptor beta chains below come from one sample, sequenced in a study of T cells in Graves' hyperthyroidism and ophthalmopathy. The investigators amplified TCR beta CDR3 regions from RNA transcripts. RT-PCR in the first round (using the HTBI primer set) targeted the TCR CDR3. TCRdb re-analysed the multiplex PCR reads in MiXCR, keeping a single row per CDR3 protein. The sample yields about 500,000 distinct CDR3 sequences, around 15% seen once. Specimen: blood. These receptors all stem from a woman aged 18-29 years with Graves' hyperthyroidism.

This clonotype showed up many times. The chain is built from TRBV6-2 or TRBV6-3 and TRBJ2-1; no clear D gene. V lost 2 bases and J 4 bases, leaving 6 bases between the germline ends. Germline V gene sequence: CDR1 MNHEY, CDR2 SVGEGT. The CDR3 totals 13 residues. CDR3 amino acids: CASSYTEYNEQFF. The CDR3 nucleotides are TGTGCCAGCAGTTACACAGAGTACAATGAGCAGTTCTTC.

The rearrangement joins TRBV20-1 to TRBJ1-2; TRBD1 matches 7 bases. Trimming took 1 base from V and 4 from J; bases not matched to a gene: 15. CDR3 length: 17 residues. Germline values: CDR1 DFQATT, CDR2 SNEGSKA (reference sequence). CDR3 DNA: TGCAGTGCTAGAGGGGGCGACAGGGTCGAGTTCGGCTATGGCTACACCTTC. As protein: CSARGGDRVEFGYGYTF.

V usage is TRBV13 and J usage is TRBJ2-2, with 8 nucleotides matching TRBD1. The V gene end was trimmed by 5 bases and the J gene end by 9 bases; junction bases not matched to a gene: 5. Germline-derived CDR1 and CDR2 are PRHDT and FYEKMQ (reference sequence). This CDR3 contains 13 residues. The CDR3 is CASSRTGFRELFF. The DNA of the CDR3 is TGTGCCAGCAGCAGGACAGGGTTCCGGGAGCTGTTTTTT.

The CDR3 here is CASSLRQGNGQYF. The CDR3, as DNA: TGTGCCAGCAGCTTACGACAGGGCAACGGGCAGTACTTC. The chain combines TRBV7-9 with TRBJ2-7, with TRBD1 matching 7 bases. Germline V gene data show CDR1 as SEHNR and CDR2 as FQNEAQ (reference sequence). V shed 2 bases, J shed 9 bases, and the junction held 7 bases outside the gene matches. There are 13 residues in the CDR3.

To note about this clonotype: A much bigger clone sits one base away, suggesting this may be a read error. The rearrangement joins TRBV6-2 or TRBV6-3 to TRBJ2-7; 8 bases map to TRBD1. Near its end, the DNA agrees better with TRBJ2-1, so the J call may be wrong. The CDR3 is 14 residues long. Germline CDR1 is MNHEY and CDR2 is SVGEGT. CDR3 residues: CATQGQGRSYEQFF. The DNA of the CDR3 is TGTGCCACCCAAGGACAGGGACGCTCCTACGAGCAGTTCTTC.

This clonotype was counted between two and nine times. This chain joins TRBV6-5 and TRBJ2-1, with a possible D match to TRBD2 (6 bases). The length of the CDR3 is 15 residues. V was cut by 0 bases and J by 8 bases, with 14 bases left in between. Germline assignment: CDR1 MNHEY and CDR2 SVGAGI. CDR3 sequence: CASSYSFAGIDEQFF. In DNA form, the CDR3 reads TGTGCCAGCAGTTACTCGTTCGCGGGGATTGATGAGCAGTTCTTC.